Below, one T cell receptor (beta chain) is given with its context. The antigen remains undetermined. The sample originates from a study of cytomegalovirus exposure and HLA in healthy donors. Study summary: Out of 350 to 400 genotyped donors, 81% belonged to the Caucasian-associated ancestry cluster.

Germline CDR1 is GTSNPN and CDR2 is SVGIG (reference sequence). Trimming cost V 0 bases and J 0 bases, with 15 bases left between them. There are 17 residues in the CDR3. Study outcomes and limitations: 87-base-pair reads could not separate some V segments, including TRBV6-2 and TRBV6-3.

In the PCR, 60 Vbeta and 13 Jbeta primers were used. TCRdb's copy holds only in-frame clones and misses some; the assay was immunoSEQ multiplex PCR. Of 100,000 or so clones in the sample, more than 75% are singletons; the top ten hold under 7%. The TCR was taken from a man aged 30-40 years in good health and CMV-seropositive. V gene TRBV30 combines with J gene TRBJ1-5; D not certain. Sequences were obtained from PBMCs. The CDR3: CAWSVSRTGNSNQPQHF. CDR3 DNA: TGTGCCTGGAGTGTTAGCCGGACCGGGAATAGCAATCAGCCCCAGCATTTT.